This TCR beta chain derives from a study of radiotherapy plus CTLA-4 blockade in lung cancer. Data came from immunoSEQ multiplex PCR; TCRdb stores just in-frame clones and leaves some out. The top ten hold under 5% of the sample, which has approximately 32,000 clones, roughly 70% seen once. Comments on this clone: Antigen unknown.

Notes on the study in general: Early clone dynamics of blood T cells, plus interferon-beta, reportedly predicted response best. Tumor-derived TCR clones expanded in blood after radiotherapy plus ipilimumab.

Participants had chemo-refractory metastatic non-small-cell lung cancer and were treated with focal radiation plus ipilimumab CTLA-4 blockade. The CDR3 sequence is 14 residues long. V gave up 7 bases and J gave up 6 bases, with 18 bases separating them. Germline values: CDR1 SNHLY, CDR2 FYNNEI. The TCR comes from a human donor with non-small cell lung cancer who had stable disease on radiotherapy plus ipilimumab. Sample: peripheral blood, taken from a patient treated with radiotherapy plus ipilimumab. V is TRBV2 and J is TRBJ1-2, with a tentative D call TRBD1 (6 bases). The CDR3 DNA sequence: TGTGCCAGCACCCCACAGGGTGATTCACATGGCTACACCTTC. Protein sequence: CASTPQGDSHGYTF. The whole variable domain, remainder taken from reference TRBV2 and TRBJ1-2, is EPEVTQTPSHQVTQMGQEVILRCVPISNHLYFYWYRQILGQKVEFLVSFYNNEISEKSEIFDDQFSVERPDGSNFTLKIRSTKLEDSAMYFCASTPQGDSHGYTFGSGTRLTVV.